Each of the 19 T cell receptor beta chains below was sequenced from the same sample in a study of cytomegalovirus exposure and HLA in healthy donors. PCR involved 60 Vbeta and 13 Jbeta primers. Libraries were prepared by immunoSEQ multiplex PCR; TCRdb keeps only in-frame clonotypes and omits some of them. The data show roughly 140,000 clones, about two thirds seen once. Input material: PBMCs. These receptors were taken from a man in his 60s in good health and CMV-seronegative.

This chain links TRBV7-9 with TRBJ1-1, with TRBD1 as a possible D gene (6 bases). V lost 6 bases and J lost 8, with 16 bases in between. The length of the CDR3 is 13 residues. Per germline, CDR1 SEHNR and CDR2 FQNEAQ (reference sequence). The DNA of the CDR3 is TGTGCCAGCAGTAATTTGGGCGACAGGGAAGCTTTCTTT. Encoded protein: CASSNLGDREAFF.

The chain carries TRBV28 and TRBJ1-2; tentatively, D is TRBD1 (5 bases). CDR1 is MDHEN, CDR2 SYDVKM, per germline. This CDR3 spans 17 amino acids. Trimming took off 3 bases at V and 0 bases at J, with 17 bases between the two ends. CDR3 sequence (DNA): TGTGCCAGCAGTTTCTCCGGGCCAGGGCGCTCTAACTATGGCTACACCTTC. Protein: CASSFSGPGRSNYGYTF.

The count of this clone is one. The chain joins TRBV7-3 to TRBJ2-1; 7 positions match TRBD1. V gave up 3 bases and J gave up 3 bases; unmatched junction bases: 5. Germline CDR1 is SGHTA and CDR2 is FQGTGA. CDR3 length: 15 amino acids. CDR3 sequence: CASSFTGTDYNEQFF. The CDR3 DNA reads as TGTGCCAGCAGCTTTACCGGGACAGACTACAATGAGCAGTTCTTC.

The chain combines TRBV4-1 with TRBJ1-5; D may be TRBD1 (5 bases). From germline, CDR1 is MGHRA and CDR2 YSYEKL. The CDR3 consists of 16 residues. Between the trimmed V and J ends, which lost 0 bases and 3 bases, there was a span of 12 bases. The CDR3 region is CASSQDRGGVNQPQHF. CDR3 DNA: TGCGCCAGCAGCCAAGACCGGGGCGGGGTCAATCAGCCCCAGCATTTT.

The genes are TRBV15 and TRBJ2-7; 10 nucleotides align to TRBD1. The CDR3 is 16 residues long. After removal of 2 bases from V and 2 bases from J, the junction contained 6 bases not matched to a gene. The germline V gene encodes CDR1 LNHNV and CDR2 YYDKDF (reference sequence). The DNA of the CDR3 is TGTGCCACCAGCAGAAGGGACAGGGGATTAACCTACGAGCAGTACTTC. Translation gives CATSRRDRGLTYEQYF.

This clone turned up a few times. This chain joins TRBV5-1 and TRBJ2-3; tentative D call: TRBD1 (6 bases). This CDR3 spans 14 amino acids. Trimming took off 0 bases at V and 4 bases at J, with 9 bases between the two ends. Germline assignment: CDR1 SGHRS and CDR2 YFSETQ. For the CDR3, the DNA is TGCGCCAGCAGCTTGGAGGGGGATTCAGATACGCAGTATTTT. Its translation is CASSLEGDSDTQYF.

This rearrangement joins TRBV13 to TRBJ2-5; tentative D call: TRBD1 (6 bases). Trimming cost V 4 bases and J 0 bases, with 21 bases left between them. The germline V gene encodes CDR1 PRHDT and CDR2 FYEKMQ (reference sequence). This CDR3 region has 18 residues. Here the CDR3 reads CASSWRSGTTRNQETQYF. In DNA form, the CDR3 reads TGTGCCAGCAGCTGGCGCTCCGGGACAACAAGAAACCAAGAGACCCAGTACTTC.

V gene TRBV5-4 combines with J gene TRBJ2-3; 7 positions agree with TRBD2. The V and J ends lost 4 bases and 4 bases, in that order; junction bases with no gene match: 18. Per germline, CDR1 SGHNT and CDR2 YYREEE (reference sequence). The CDR3 extends over 18 amino acids. The DNA of the CDR3 is TGTGCCAGCAGCCCTAGGGGCGTACTAGCGACCACGCCAGATACGCAGTATTTT. Its translation is CASSPRGVLATTPDTQYF.

This clone was counted a few times. The chain has TRBV6-6 and TRBJ1-4; D is perhaps TRBD1 (6 bases). V shed 2 bases and J shed 5 bases, with 12 bases lying between them. Germline CDR1 reads MNHNY; CDR2 reads SVGAGI (reference sequence). This CDR3 spans 15 amino acids. This CDR3 reads CASSYQDSLNEKLFF. CDR3 DNA sequence: TGTGCCAGCAGTTACCAGGACAGTTTAAATGAAAAACTGTTTTTT.

There are a few counts of this clone. The J gene is TRBJ2-1, the V gene TRBV21-1; TRBD2 is the table's D call and was not checked against the DNA. TRBV21-1 has pseudogene status. The CDR3 extends over 19 amino acids. The chain's CDR3 is CASSTYCPLQREGFNEQFF. CDR3 DNA: TGTGCCAGCAGCACCTACTGTCCCCTCCAGCGGGAGGGTTTTAATGAGCAGTTCTTC.

The CDR3: CASSLDRAGANVLTF. CDR3 nucleotide sequence: TGTGCCAGCAGCTTGGATCGGGCTGGGGCCAACGTCCTGACTTTC. The V call is TRBV5-4, the J call TRBJ2-6, with D unresolved. Trimming removed 0 bases from V and 2 bases from J, with 6 bases in between. Germline V CDR1 and CDR2: SGHNT, YYREEE (reference sequence). This CDR3 contains 15 residues.

This clone has more than one count but fewer than ten. The V and J genes are TRBV19 and TRBJ2-3, with 11 nucleotides matching TRBD2. Germline values: CDR1 LNHDA, CDR2 SQIVND (reference sequence). Trimming cost V 5 bases and J 1 base; bases outside gene matches: 2. The CDR3 has 15 amino acids. The CDR3 loop reads CASSGGLAGTDTQYF. The CDR3 DNA sequence: TGTGCCAGTAGTGGGGGACTAGCGGGCACAGATACGCAGTATTTT. The variable domain in full, with the rest retrieved from reference TRBV19 and TRBJ2-3, is DGGITQSPKYLFRKEGQNVTLSCEQNLNHDAMYWYRQDPGQGLRLIYYSQIVNDFQKGDIAEGYSVSREKKESFPLTVTSAQKNPTAFYLCASSGGLAGTDTQYFGPGTRLTVL.

This clone was observed a handful of times. The chain links TRBV6-1 to TRBJ1-4; D unresolved. The CDR3 spans 16 residues. Germline-derived CDR1 and CDR2 are MNHNS and SASEGT. V gave up 2 bases and J gave up 2 bases, with 12 bases separating them. The CDR3 coding sequence is TGTGCCAGCAGTGAAATCCCCCCGGGGACTAATGAAAAACTGTTTTTT. It encodes CASSEIPPGTNEKLFF.

V and J are TRBV5-1 and TRBJ1-4, with unresolved D. Germline lookup yields CDR1 SGHRS and CDR2 YFSETQ. This CDR3 has 14 amino acids. Between the trimmed V and J ends, which lost 4 bases and 0 bases, there was a span of 7 bases. The CDR3 loop reads CASSPVATNEKLFF. CDR3 bases: TGCGCCAGCAGCCCGGTTGCAACTAATGAAAAACTGTTTTTT.

This clone was detected a few times. The rearrangement links TRBV4-1 to TRBJ1-5; D unresolved. The CDR3 loop spans 17 amino acids. Germline values: CDR1 MGHRA, CDR2 YSYEKL. The V and J ends lost 4 bases and 3 bases respectively, with 19 bases between them. CDR3 protein: CASSPTTGRENNQPQHF. Written as DNA, the CDR3 is TGCGCCAGCAGCCCTACGACGGGGAGGGAAAACAATCAGCCCCAGCATTTT.

This clone was seen only a few times. The sample has other DNA sequences that encode this CDR3 too. V usage is TRBV28 and J usage is TRBJ1-1; D is perhaps TRBD1 (5 bases). Germline CDR1 MDHEN, CDR2 SYDVKM. V lost 6 bases and J lost 2, with 7 bases in between. The CDR3 length is 12 residues. CDR3 in amino acids: CASRTGNTEAFF. Here the CDR3 DNA reads TGTGCCAGCAGAACAGGTAACACTGAAGCTTTCTTT.

This chain links TRBV6-5 with TRBJ1-3, with 7 bases matching TRBD1. Germline trimming cut 6 bases from V and 0 bases from J; bases unmatched to any gene: 5. CDR3 length: 15 residues. CDR1 is MNHEY and CDR2 is SVGAGI in the germline V gene. The CDR3 reads CASRSPGGSGNTIYF. The CDR3 DNA reads as TGTGCCAGCAGATCTCCAGGGGGCTCTGGAAACACCATATATTTT.

The V and J genes are TRBV5-6 and TRBJ1-2, with 10 bases identical to TRBD1. J gave up 6 bases and V 1 base, and 9 bases lay outside the gene matches. Germline CDR1 is SGHDT and CDR2 is YYEEEE. CDR3 length equals 16 residues. In DNA, the CDR3 is TGTGCCAGCAGCTTGATGCACCGGGGACAGGGGAATGGCTACACCTTC. Amino acids: CASSLMHRGQGNGYTF. Complete variable domain (other parts from reference TRBV5-6 and TRBJ1-2): DAGVTQSPTHLIKTRGQQVTLRCSPKSGHDTVSWYQQALGQGPQFIFQYYEEEERQRGNFPDRFSGHQFPNYSSELNVNALLLGDSALYLCASSLMHRGQGNGYTFGSGTRLTVV.

The V and J genes are TRBV15 and TRBJ2-2; 7 bases fit TRBD1. J gave up 6 bases and V 4 bases, and 8 bases lay outside the gene matches. Germline CDR1 is LNHNV and CDR2 is YYDKDF (reference sequence). The CDR3 runs to 15 residues. In DNA form, the CDR3 reads TGTGCCACCAGCATTTTAACAGGGGCCGCCGGGGAGCTGTTTTTT. As protein: CATSILTGAAGELFF.